This T cell receptor (beta chain) comes out of a study of human T cells and chemical hapten exposure. As to time point: patch test 1, 2 weeks after DPC sensitization. As to treatment: therapeutic diphenylcyclopropenone sensitization with weekly scalp DPC. Germline assignment: CDR1 SGDLS and CDR2 YYNGEE. V lost 3 bases and J lost 1; bases outside the gene matches: 6. This CDR3 region has 16 residues. Original analysis: Per-sample TCR counts ranged from roughly 23,224 to 750,000, median roughly 98,000. Using its own MiXCR run on the RACE reads, TCRdb lists one record per CDR3 protein. TCRdb, not the authors, supplied the V and J calls. The table lists under 450,000 distinct CDR3 sequences, approximately 4.4% of them singletons. This clonotype was seen ten or more times.

The receptor's source is a woman aged 50 to 60 with alopecia areata. Some clones in this sample may be carry-over from other donors' samples. The rearrangement joins TRBV9 to TRBJ2-2; 7 positions match TRBD2. The source material was whole blood, sampled in connection with sensitization to the hapten diphenylcyclopropenone (DPC). CDR3 DNA sequence: TGTGCCAGCAGCGGGTCGGGAGGTTTGAACACCGGGGAGCTGTTTTTT. It is translated as CASSGSGGLNTGELFF.